These T cell receptor beta chains were read from a single sample in a study of blood T cell repertoires in COVID-19. The table came from immunoSEQ multiplex PCR; TCRdb's copy has only in-frame clones and leaves some out. Of roughly 140,000 clones detected, around 87% appear once; the ten largest clones hold approximately 11%. Sequencing used PBMCs or T cells enriched from blood (not recorded which). Receptors were obtained from a man aged 55-75 years who had recovered from COVID-19. Both conserved end residues are part of each CDR3. Each record gives: V gene, clone size, J gene, D gene, CDR3 protein, CDR3 DNA. D genes are given only for firm matches. Where a row states a size, it is once, few, many or the class of an expanded clone; other rows omit it.

TRBV10-1	-	TRBJ2-7	TRBD2	CASSESQGGRYPYEQYF	TGCGCCAGCAGTGAGTCGCAAGGCGGGAGGTACCCCTACGAGCAGTACTTC
TRBV18	few	TRBJ2-1	-	CASLGSAGGGEQFF	TGTGCCAGCCTGGGGTCTGCGGGTGGCGGTGAGCAGTTCTTC
TRBV27	-	TRBJ1-5	TRBD1	CASSLFGTGFEVRGQPQHF	TGTGCCAGCAGTTTATTTGGGACAGGGTTCGAGGTTCGGGGTCAGCCCCAGCATTTT
TRBV7-8	-	TRBJ2-2	TRBD1	CASSFAAGGVTGELFF	TGTGCCAGCAGCTTTGCGGCAGGGGGAGTCACCGGGGAGCTGTTTTTT
TRBV19	few	TRBJ1-5	TRBD1	CASRPDRYQPQHF	TGTGCCAGTAGACCGGACAGGTATCAGCCCCAGCATTTT
TRBV6-6	once	TRBJ1-5	-	CASSRRQASLDQPQHF	TGTGCCAGCAGTCGACGACAGGCATCCCTCGATCAGCCCCAGCATTTT
TRBV20-1	-	TRBJ2-1	-	CRGRGYNEQFF	TGCAGGGGCAGGGGCTACAATGAGCAGTTCTTC
TRBV27	-	TRBJ2-2	TRBD1	CASSPPTTGGLGLAGELFF	TGTGCCAGCAGTCCGCCGACGACAGGGGGCCTTGGATTGGCCGGGGAGCTGTTTTTT
TRBV29-1	-	TRBJ1-4	-	CSVGASGATNEKLFF	TGCAGCGTTGGAGCTTCGGGGGCAACTAATGAAAAACTGTTTTTT
TRBV9	-	TRBJ1-2	TRBD1	CASSTRDRGLGGYTF	TGTGCCAGCAGCACCCGGGACAGGGGGCTCGGGGGCTACACCTTC
TRBV28	-	TRBJ2-1	-	CASSWAQGRSYNEQFF	TGTGCCAGCAGTTGGGCCCAGGGCCGCTCCTACAATGAGCAGTTCTTC
TRBV5-1	once	TRBJ1-4	-	CASSLSPQQNEKLFF	TGCGCCAGCAGCTTGAGTCCACAGCAGAATGAAAAACTGTTTTTT
TRBV5-4	-	TRBJ2-1	-	CASSAWSGRNNEQFF	TGTGCCAGCAGCGCTTGGAGCGGGCGAAACAATGAGCAGTTCTTC
TRBV6-1	once	TRBJ2-3	TRBD2	CASSDTGGSNFRDTQYF	TGTGCCAGCAGTGACACGGGAGGCTCGAATTTTAGAGATACGCAGTATTTT
TRBV6-8	-	TRBJ2-7	TRBD2	CASSYVAGSYEQYF	TGTGCCAGCAGTTACGTAGCGGGGTCATACGAGCAGTACTTC
TRBV7-9	-	TRBJ2-7	-	CASSLTPRGRSSYEQYF	TGTGCCAGCAGCTTAACCCCCCGGGGAAGGAGCTCCTACGAGCAGTACTTC
TRBV9	-	TRBJ2-1	TRBD2	CASSGTSGDNEQFF	TGTGCCAGCAGCGGGACTAGCGGGGACAATGAGCAGTTCTTC
TRBV2	-	TRBJ2-1	TRBD2	CASRAGTSNEQFF	TGTGCCAGCAGGGCCGGGACTAGCAATGAGCAGTTCTTC
TRBV10-2	few	TRBJ1-1	-	CASSRPGEAFF	TGCGCCAGCAGTAGACCAGGGGAAGCTTTCTTT
TRBV27	-	TRBJ2-2	TRBD1	CASSPGGLGTGELFF	TGTGCCAGCAGTCCAGGGGGCCTGGGCACCGGGGAGCTGTTTTTT
TRBV3-1/TRBV3-2	-	TRBJ1-4	TRBD1	CASSQQGALIEKLFF	TGTGCCAGCAGCCAGCAGGGGGCGCTTATTGAAAAACTGTTTTTT
TRBV2	-	TRBJ1-1	TRBD1	CASNPDRETEAFF	TGTGCCAGCAACCCTGACAGGGAGACTGAAGCTTTCTTT
TRBV9	-	TRBJ2-7	-	CASSRRAGGNYEQYF	TGTGCCAGCAGCAGGAGGGCGGGCGGGAACTACGAGCAGTACTTC
TRBV14	-	TRBJ2-7	TRBD1	CASSPGTGMYEQYF	TGTGCCAGCAGCCCCGGGACAGGGATGTACGAGCAGTACTTC
TRBV5-1	-	TRBJ2-7	-	CASSLQTDAYEQYF	TGCGCCAGCAGCTTACAGACAGATGCCTACGAGCAGTACTTC
TRBV6-1	-	TRBJ2-1	TRBD2	CASSVGGSGRATEQFF	TGTGCCAGCAGTGTGGGGGGCAGCGGGAGGGCCACTGAGCAGTTCTTC
TRBV6-5	-	TRBJ1-4	-	CASSSLQGSAEKLFF	TGTGCCAGCAGCTCCCTACAGGGTTCGGCTGAAAAACTGTTTTTT
TRBV12-3/TRBV12-4	-	TRBJ1-2	-	CASSLSGGYTF	TGTGCCAGCAGCCTTTCCGGGGGCTACACCTTC
TRBV28	-	TRBJ2-5	TRBD2	CASSSRQSGAQYF	TGTGCCAGCAGTTCACGACAGAGCGGGGCCCAGTACTTC
TRBV2	-	TRBJ2-1	-	CASSVQLRQLRGNEQFF	TGTGCCAGCAGTGTGCAATTGAGGCAGCTACGAGGCAATGAGCAGTTCTTC
TRBV20-1	-	TRBJ2-5	TRBD1	CSARLLGQQYF	TGCAGTGCTAGACTATTGGGACAGCAGTACTTC
TRBV12-3/TRBV12-4	once	TRBJ1-1	-	CASISLTEAFF	TGTGCCAGCATTTCTTTGACTGAAGCTTTCTTT
TRBV28	-	TRBJ2-1	TRBD2	CASKAGRGSYNEQFF	TGTGCCAGCAAAGCGGGAAGGGGCTCCTACAATGAGCAGTTCTTC